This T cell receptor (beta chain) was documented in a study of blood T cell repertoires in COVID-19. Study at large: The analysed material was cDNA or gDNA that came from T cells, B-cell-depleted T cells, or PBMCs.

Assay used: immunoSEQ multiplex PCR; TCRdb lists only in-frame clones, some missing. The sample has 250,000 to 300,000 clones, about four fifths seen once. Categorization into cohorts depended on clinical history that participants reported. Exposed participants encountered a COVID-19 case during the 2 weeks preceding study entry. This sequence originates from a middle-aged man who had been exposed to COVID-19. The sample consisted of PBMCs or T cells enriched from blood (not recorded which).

This CDR3 is CASSATGTPTGELFF. The CDR3 DNA follows: TGTGCCAGCAGTGCCACCGGGACACCCACCGGGGAGCTGTTTTTT. The chain joins TRBV2 to TRBJ2-2, with a possible D match to TRBD1 (6 bases). Trimming shortened V by 4 bases and J by 4 bases, and 13 bases separated the two germline ends. This CDR3 comprises 15 residues. Germline-derived CDR1 and CDR2 are SNHLY and FYNNEI.